The entry below describes one T cell receptor beta chain. Antigen: not known. The source of the sample is a study of PD-1 blockade in classical Hodgkin lymphoma. Study-level results: Baseline TCR diversity was reportedly lower in newly diagnosed patients than in healthy donors. It was reported as lower still in relapsed/refractory patients. By cycle point C4D1, TCR diversity had risen significantly in CD4+ cells (but not CD8+ cells). Still unresolved is the cause of the repertoire differences, which may be disease activity or prior therapy.

Clones were sequenced by immunoSEQ multiplex PCR, and TCRdb holds only the in-frame ones, with some missing. Of about 12,000 clones detected, 85% to 90% appear once; the ten largest clones hold roughly 0.51%. CDR1 SGHTA and CDR2 FQGNSA come from the germline V gene. The CDR3 is made up of 14 amino acids. V was cut by 1 base and J by 4 bases, with 7 bases left in between. The patients all showed relapse after autologous stem cell transplantation, while their brentuximab vedotin exposure varied. Purification of CD4+ T cells from thawed PBMCs was performed via magnetic negative selection. Under best response, outcomes were complete response, partial response or progressive disease.

The starting material was CD4+ T cells from blood, obtained at baseline. The J gene is TRBJ1-4, the V gene TRBV7-2, with D possibly being TRBD1 (6 bases). This clonotype was sampled from a human donor with classical Hodgkin lymphoma. In DNA form, the CDR3 reads TGTGCCAGCAGCTTAGGGACAGTTAATGAAAAACTGTTTTTT. Translation gives CASSLGTVNEKLFF.